What follows are 21 T cell receptor beta chains derived from one specimen sequenced in a study of cytomegalovirus exposure and HLA in healthy donors (dated 2017 in TCRdb). The library came from the immunoSEQ multiplex PCR assay. TCRdb limited this immuneACCESS table to in-frame rearrangements with V and J called. A share of clones is missing; checked studies link under half to unresolved V genes, and the rest is unexplained. Present in this sample are roughly 260,000 clones, about 83% of which were seen just once. The ten most abundant clones make up about 2.8% of the sample. The sample was PBMCs. The receptors here all came from a man in his late teens or twenties in good health and CMV-seronegative.

The gene calls are TRBV7-2 and TRBJ2-2; 9 nucleotides align to TRBD2. V shed 5 bases and J 2 bases; nucleotides not matched to a gene: 6. This CDR3 is built from 16 residues. CDR1 SGHTA and CDR2 FQGNSA come from the germline V gene. The chain's CDR3 is CASSNRREGNTGELFF. CDR3 nucleotide sequence: TGTGCCAGCAGCAACAGGCGGGAGGGAAACACCGGGGAGCTGTTTTTT.

The chain links TRBV6-5 to TRBJ1-1; tentative D call: TRBD1 (6 bases). Germline lookup yields CDR1 MNHEY and CDR2 SVGAGI. This CDR3 region has 11 residues. The V end was cut by 6 bases, the J end by 7 bases, with 9 bases between. The CDR3, as DNA: TGTGCCAGCAGCATGGACAGTGAAGCTTTCTTT. It specifies CASSMDSEAFF.

J is TRBJ1-5 and V is TRBV10-2; D ambiguous. The CDR3 contains 15 residues. V was clipped by 3 bases and J by 1 base, with 10 bases between them. The germline V gene has CDR1 WSHSY and CDR2 SAAADI. The CDR3 loop is CASSEGVQSNQPQHF. The CDR3 DNA is TGCGCCAGCAGTGAAGGAGTACAAAGCAATCAGCCCCAGCATTTT.

The chain has TRBV27 and TRBJ1-5, with a tentative D call TRBD1 (5 bases). V was pared by 5 bases and J by 7 bases, with 18 bases between. This CDR3 comprises 15 residues. CDR1 and CDR2 (germline): MNHEY, SMNVEV (reference sequence). The CDR3 is CASSAQGAGGQPQHF. CDR3 in DNA: TGTGCCAGCAGTGCCCAGGGTGCGGGGGGACAGCCCCAGCATTTT.

The V and J genes are TRBV28 and TRBJ2-1, with 16 nucleotides matching TRBD2. Germline V lookup: CDR1 MDHEN, CDR2 SYDVKM. After removal of 6 bases from V and 3 bases from J, the junction contained 8 bases not matched to a gene. The CDR3 contains 18 residues. CDR3: CASSVPGLAGGNYNEQFF. CDR3 in DNA: TGTGCCAGCAGCGTCCCGGGACTAGCGGGAGGGAACTACAATGAGCAGTTCTTC.

The chain uses TRBV4-3 and TRBJ2-6; 7 bases map to TRBD2. Germline loops: CDR1 LGHNA, CDR2 YSLEER. Germline trimming cut 0 bases from V and 4 bases from J; bases unmatched to any gene: 3. This CDR3 is 16 amino acids long. CDR3 in DNA: TGCGCCAGCAGCCAAGATGCGGGAGCGGGGGCCAACGTCCTGACTTTC. This codes for CASSQDAGAGANVLTF.

The rearrangement joins TRBV27 to TRBJ2-4; the D gene is possibly TRBD2 (5 bases). CDR3 length: 13 residues. Germline V CDR1 and CDR2: MNHEY, SMNVEV (reference sequence). V was cut by 5 bases and J by 4 bases, with 9 bases left in between. The CDR3 region is CASSVGVKNIQYF. DNA for the CDR3: TGTGCCAGCAGTGTCGGGGTTAAAAACATTCAGTACTTC.

The chain uses TRBV5-4 and TRBJ1-5; 7 bases line up with TRBD1. Germline values: CDR1 SGHNT, CDR2 YYREEE (reference sequence). CDR3 size: 14 residues. The V gene end was trimmed by 2 bases and the J gene end by 5 bases; junction bases not matched to a gene: 4. The CDR3 DNA is TGTGCCAGCAGCTTACAGGGGACGGATCAGCCCCAGCATTTT. Amino acids: CASSLQGTDQPQHF.

V gene TRBV29-1 combines with J gene TRBJ1-2; D gene uncertain. CDR1 is SQVTM and CDR2 is ANQGSEA in the germline V gene. The CDR3 consists of 11 residues. The V and J ends lost 4 bases and 6 bases respectively, with 9 bases between them. The chain's CDR3 is CSVVGQDGYTF. CDR3 bases: TGCAGCGTTGTGGGTCAGGATGGCTACACCTTC.

The chain recombines TRBV7-9 with TRBJ2-7; 7 bases match TRBD1. This CDR3 has 14 residues. The germline V gene has CDR1 SEHNR and CDR2 FQNEAQ (reference sequence). V was clipped by 4 bases and J by 3 bases; unmatched bases: 6. The CDR3 sequence: CASSYWDRRYEQYF. CDR3 DNA: TGTGCCAGCAGCTATTGGGACAGACGCTACGAGCAGTACTTC.

The chain joins TRBV2 to TRBJ2-5; the match to TRBD2 covers 9 bases. V trimming: 2 bases; J trimming: 4 bases; junction bases outside the gene matches: 8. The germline CDR1 and CDR2 sequences are SNHLY and FYNNEI. The CDR3 is made up of 16 amino acids. The CDR3 DNA follows: TGTGCCAGCAGTGAAAGGGCTAGCGGGAATCTAGAGACCCAGTACTTC. Its protein product is CASSERASGNLETQYF.

This clone was found a few times. V is TRBV5-6 and J is TRBJ2-2, with a possible D match to TRBD1 (6 bases). The CDR3 contains 16 residues. With 1 base removed from V and 3 bases from J, the gap between germline ends came to 13 bases. Per germline, CDR1 SGHDT and CDR2 YYEEEE. CDR3 nucleotide sequence: TGTGCCAGCAGCTTGAATATGGGGGCGGACACCGGGGAGCTGTTTTTT. It encodes CASSLNMGADTGELFF.

CDR3 bases: TGTGCCAGCAGTACCGGGGAGGGCCCCACAGATACGCAGTATTTT. The encoded protein is CASSTGEGPTDTQYF. The V call is TRBV28, the J call TRBJ2-3; 7 nucleotides line up with TRBD2. The ends lost 5 bases at V and 2 bases at J; junction bases unmatched: 7. This CDR3 is 15 amino acids long. Germline CDR1 is MDHEN and CDR2 is SYDVKM.

CDR3 sequence: CASSMIADTQYF. DNA for the CDR3: TGTGCCAGCAGCATGATAGCTGATACGCAGTATTTT. The chain has TRBV2 and TRBJ2-3; D uncertain. Between the trimmed V and J ends, which lost 6 bases and 6 bases, there was a span of 10 bases. From germline, CDR1 is SNHLY and CDR2 FYNNEI. This CDR3 is built from 12 residues.

The gene calls are TRBV4-2 and TRBJ1-3; a weak D match, TRBD1 (5 bases). The V gene's germline CDR1 is LGHNA and CDR2 YNFKEQ. Trimming removed 2 bases at V and 3 bases at J, with 14 bases between. The CDR3 consists of 16 residues. The CDR3 DNA follows: TGTGCCAGCAGCCAACAACAGGTGGCCGGTGGAAACACCATATATTTT. This gives the protein CASSQQQVAGGNTIYF.

The chain couples TRBV18 to TRBJ1-4; weak D call: TRBD1 (5 bases). Germline V gene lookup returns CDR1 KGHSH and CDR2 LQKENI. The V end lost 6 bases, the J end lost 8 bases, and 19 bases lay between the germline ends. CDR3 length equals 15 residues. The CDR3 loop reads CASSSLNRGSEKLFF. In nucleotides, the CDR3 is TGTGCCAGCTCCTCTCTAAATAGGGGCTCGGAAAAACTGTTTTTT.

V and J are TRBV19 and TRBJ2-1, with D possibly matching TRBD2 (5 bases). This CDR3 spans 19 amino acids. In germline, CDR1 is LNHDA, CDR2 SQIVND (reference sequence). V was cut by 2 bases and J by 2 bases, with 22 bases left in between. The CDR3 protein is CASSILVSRWELPYNEQFF. CDR3 nucleotide sequence: TGTGCCAGTAGTATATTGGTTTCGAGGTGGGAGCTTCCCTACAATGAGCAGTTCTTC.

The J gene is TRBJ2-7, the V gene TRBV28, with a tentative D call TRBD2 (5 bases). The germline V and J ends were trimmed by 7 bases and 5 bases, with 15 bases remaining between them. This CDR3 has 13 residues. The germline gives CDR1 MDHEN, CDR2 SYDVKM. Here the CDR3 DNA reads TGTGCCAGCAAGTCGAGTGGAGGAAACGAGCAGTACTTC. It yields the protein CASKSSGGNEQYF. The complete variable domain, with remaining parts taken from reference TRBV28 and TRBJ2-7, reads DVKVTQSSRYLVKRTGEKVFLECVQDMDHENMFWYRQDPGLGLRLIYFSYDVKMKEKGDIPEGYSVSREKKERFSLILESASTNQTSMYLCASKSSGGNEQYFGPGTRLTVT.

This chain joins TRBV11-2 and TRBJ2-7, with D tentatively TRBD2 (5 bases). The CDR3 has 12 amino acids. The germline gives CDR1 SGHAT, CDR2 FQNNGV. Trimming cost V 0 bases and J 5 bases, with 5 bases left between them. CDR3 nucleotides: TGTGCCAGCAGCTTAGAGCGGGACGAGCAGTACTTC. It is translated as CASSLERDEQYF.

The chain employs TRBV28 and TRBJ2-7, with a possible D match to TRBD1 (6 bases). Between the trimmed V and J ends, which lost 10 bases and 2 bases, there was a span of 12 bases. The CDR3 has 12 residues. The germline CDR1 and CDR2 sequences are MDHEN and SYDVKM. CDR3 sequence reads: CATSQGTYEQYF. DNA for the CDR3: TGTGCCACCAGCCAGGGGACCTACGAGCAGTACTTC.

This chain connects TRBV7-3 to TRBJ1-1; D remains ambiguous. The CDR3 length is 13 residues. With 3 bases removed from V and 1 base from J, the gap between germline ends came to 6 bases. Germline V gene sequence: CDR1 SGHTA, CDR2 FQGTGA. The CDR3 loop reads CASSLKRNTEAFF. The DNA for the CDR3 is TGTGCCAGCAGCTTGAAGAGGAACACTGAAGCTTTCTTT.